This T cell receptor beta chain originates from a study of T cells expressing NK-cell markers. Study-level background: Source material for TCR beta repertoires consisted of sorted CD3+CD56+NKG2C+, CD3+CD56+NKG2C- and CD3+CD56-NKG2C+ T cells. Findings and caveats of the study: The dominant NKG2C+ clonotypes represented about 1.0-7.0% of CD8+ T cells in six donors.

On this clonotype itself: The antigen is undetermined.

The CDR3 length is 13 residues. In germline, CDR1 is MNHNS, CDR2 SASEGT. TCRdb re-called the 5' RACE reads and shows each CDR3 protein once, DNA omitted. The sample totals roughly 350,000 distinct CDR3 sequences. V usage is TRBV6-1 and J usage is TRBJ2-5; the D call of TRBD1 rests on TCRdb alone, since no DNA is present to check it. The TCR was taken from a man aged 18 to 69 in good health. The sample taken for sequencing was blood T cells: a sorted CD56 or NKG2C T cell subset, CD4+ or CD8+ T cells, or bulk PBMC T cells (not recorded which). The chain's CDR3 is CASNAGGRKTQYF.